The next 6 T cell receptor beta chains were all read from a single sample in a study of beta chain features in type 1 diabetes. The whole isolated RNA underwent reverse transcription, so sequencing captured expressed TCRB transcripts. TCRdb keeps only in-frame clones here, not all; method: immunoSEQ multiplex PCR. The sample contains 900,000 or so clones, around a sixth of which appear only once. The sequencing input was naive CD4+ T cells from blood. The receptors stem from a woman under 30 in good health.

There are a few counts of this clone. CDR3 in amino acids: CASSQEPGQRGYEQYF. DNA of the CDR3: TGCGCCAGCAGCCAAGAGCCGGGACAGCGCGGCTACGAGCAGTACTTC. The V and J genes are TRBV4-3 and TRBJ2-7; 7 nucleotides match TRBD1. V lost 0 bases, J lost 3 bases, and 8 bases stayed unmatched. The CDR3 consists of 16 residues. Germline CDR1 is LGHNA and CDR2 is YSLEER.

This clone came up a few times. This chain's CDR3 is CASSLARAGETQYF. The DNA of the CDR3 is TGTGCCAGCAGCTTAGCAAGGGCAGGAGAGACCCAGTACTTC. The chain couples TRBV7-6 to TRBJ2-5; D gene unclear. Trimming removed 0 bases at V and 4 bases at J, with 9 bases between. There are 14 residues in the CDR3. Germline CDR1 reads SGHVS; CDR2 reads FNYEAQ. Drawing the rest from reference TRBV7-6 and TRBJ2-5, the complete variable domain is GAGVSQSPRYKVTKRGQDVALRCDPISGHVSLYWYRQALGQGPEFLTYFNYEAQQDKSGLPNDRFSAERPEGSISTLTIQRTEQRDSAMYRCASSLARAGETQYFGPGTRLLVL.

The CDR3 is CASSQRFGGTDTQYF. CDR3 DNA sequence: TGTGCCAGCAGCCAAAGGTTTGGGGGCACAGATACGCAGTATTTT. The chain couples TRBV7-2 to TRBJ2-3, with D hard to call. V was cut by 5 bases and J by 1 base, with 13 bases left in between. CDR3 length: 15 residues. Germline V lookup: CDR1 SGHTA, CDR2 FQGNSA.

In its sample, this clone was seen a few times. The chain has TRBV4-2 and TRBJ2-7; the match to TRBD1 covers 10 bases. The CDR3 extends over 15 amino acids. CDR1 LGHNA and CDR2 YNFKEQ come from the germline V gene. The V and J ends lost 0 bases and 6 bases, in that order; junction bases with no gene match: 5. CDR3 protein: CASSQEPGTGVEQYF. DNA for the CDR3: TGTGCCAGCAGCCAAGAACCCGGGACAGGGGTCGAGCAGTACTTC.

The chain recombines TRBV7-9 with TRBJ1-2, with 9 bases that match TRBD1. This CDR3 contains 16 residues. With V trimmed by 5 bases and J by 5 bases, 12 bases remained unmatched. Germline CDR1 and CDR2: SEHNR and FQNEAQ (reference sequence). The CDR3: CASSLQGAVLGYGYTF. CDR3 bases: TGTGCCAGCAGCCTACAGGGGGCGGTCCTCGGGTATGGCTACACCTTC.

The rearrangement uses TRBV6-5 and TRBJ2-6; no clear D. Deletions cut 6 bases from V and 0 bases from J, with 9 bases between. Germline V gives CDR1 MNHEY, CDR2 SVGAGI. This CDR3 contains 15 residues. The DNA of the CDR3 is TGTGCCAGCAGCGCCCCGAGCTCTGGGGCCAACGTCCTGACTTTC. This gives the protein CASSAPSSGANVLTF.